Listed below are T cell receptor beta chains from one sample, sequenced in a study of blood T cell repertoires in COVID-19. The data were produced by immunoSEQ multiplex PCR, yet TCRdb's version contains in-frame clones alone and is incomplete. The sample carries 150,000 to 200,000 clones, about 89% recorded once. The sample comprised peripheral blood. These receptor sequences come from a man between 35 and 55 years old with acute or convalescent COVID-19. The CDR3 runs from the conserved cysteine through the conserved F or W. D genes are given only for firm matches. Clone size is stated in some rows and not others, as once, few, many or a class when expanded.

D,J,size,V,length,DNA,CDR3
.,TRBJ2-1,.,TRBV10-3,15,TGTGCCATCAGTGACATACAGGTCAGGACCAATGAGCAGTTCTTC,CAISDIQVRTNEQFF
TRBD1,TRBJ2-5,.,TRBV30,13,TGTGCCTTCCTACAGGGGGCAGAAGAGACCCAGTACTTC,CAFLQGAEETQYF
.,TRBJ2-1,.,TRBV5-6,15,TGTGCCAGCAGCCAAGGGGGGGGCCGCTACAATGAGCAGTTCTTC,CASSQGGGRYNEQFF
.,TRBJ1-4,.,TRBV7-2,16,TGTGCCAGCAGCTTGCGGGACGGGCCGACTAATGAAAAACTGTTTTTT,CASSLRDGPTNEKLFF
TRBD1,TRBJ2-3,.,TRBV19,17,TGTGCCAGTAGTACGCTACAGGGGGCTTATGATGCTGATACGCAGTATTTT,CASSTLQGAYDADTQYF
.,TRBJ1-6,few,TRBV7-2,17,TGTGCCAGCAGCTTAAGAAGCATAGGGCGGGATAATTCACCCCTCCACTTT,CASSLRSIGRDNSPLHF
TRBD1,TRBJ1-4,.,TRBV7-9,16,TGTGCCAGCAGCTCATTGAGTAGGACAGGGAGTGAAAAACTGTTTTTT,CASSSLSRTGSEKLFF
.,TRBJ2-7,.,TRBV30,16,TGTGCCTGGAGTGTACTCGAAAGGGTGACAGCCTACGAGCAGTACTTC,CAWSVLERVTAYEQYF
.,TRBJ2-5,.,TRBV18,15,TGTGCCAGCTCACCACCGGCCAGGGTTAAAGAGACCCAGTACTTC,CASSPPARVKETQYF
TRBD2,TRBJ2-5,.,TRBV2,13,TGTGCCAGCATGGGAGGGATAGCAGAGACCCAGTACTTC,CASMGGIAETQYF
TRBD1,TRBJ1-2,.,TRBV4-3,15,TGCGCCAGCAGCCAAGACGGGACAGCTAACTATGGCTACACCTTC,CASSQDGTANYGYTF
.,TRBJ1-3,.,TRBV7-9,14,TGTGCCAGCATCCTAGGCGGGGGCAGAAACACCATATATTTT,CASILGGGRNTIYF
.,TRBJ1-1,.,TRBV7-9,13,TGTGCCAGCAGCGGCAGGGAATGGAGTGAAGCTTTCTTT,CASSGREWSEAFF
.,TRBJ1-5,.,TRBV11-2,15,TGTGCCAGCAGCTTGGGGTTACAGGGTGGGCAGCCCCAGCATTTT,CASSLGLQGGQPQHF
TRBD1,TRBJ1-2,.,TRBV18,14,TGTGCCAGCTCCCCGGACAGGGTTTGGGGTGGCTACACCTTC,CASSPDRVWGGYTF
.,TRBJ1-1,.,TRBV10-3,13,TGTGCCATCAGTGGGACGGCGGGCACTGAAGCTTTCTTT,CAISGTAGTEAFF
.,TRBJ2-2,.,TRBV27,19,TGTGCCAGCAGTTTTGGGAGGAACCCCGGGAGGGGGCGGACCGGGGAGCTGTTTTTT,CASSFGRNPGRGRTGELFF
TRBD2,TRBJ2-7,.,TRBV28,13,TGTGCCAGCAAAGGCGGGGGGCCCCACGAGCAGTACTTC,CASKGGGPHEQYF
.,TRBJ1-6,few,TRBV6-5,12,TGTGCCAGCAGGACAACCAATTCACCCCTCCACTTT,CASRTTNSPLHF
.,TRBJ2-5,once,TRBV5-4,15,TGTGCCAGCAGTTGGGACACAATTGAAGGAGAGACCCAGTACTTC,CASSWDTIEGETQYF
TRBD2,TRBJ2-2,.,TRBV6-4,14,TGTGCCAGCAGTCGGGAGGTTGGCACCGGGGAGCTGTTTTTT,CASSREVGTGELFF
TRBD2,TRBJ2-5,.,TRBV5-4,16,TGTGCCAGCAGCCCCGGACTAGCGGGGAATAAAGAGACCCAGTACTTC,CASSPGLAGNKETQYF
.,TRBJ2-3,.,TRBV20-1,11,TGCAGTGCTCCGGAGCCAGATACGCAGTATTTT,CSAPEPDTQYF
.,TRBJ1-1,.,TRBV15,13,TGTGCCACCGGGGCCGGGGCGGGAACTGAAGCTTTCTTT,CATGAGAGTEAFF
TRBD2,TRBJ2-3,once,TRBV6-2/TRBV6-3,16,TGTGCCAGCAGTTCGCGTGCCGGGACTAGTGGAGATACGCAGTATTTT,CASSSRAGTSGDTQYF
TRBD1,TRBJ1-2,.,TRBV5-1,15,TGCGCCAGCAGCGAAGGACAGGGGTCGCTCTATGGCTACACCTTC,CASSEGQGSLYGYTF
TRBD2,TRBJ2-5,once,TRBV27,16,TGTGCCAGCAGTTTATCCAGCGGGGGTTTCGCAGAGACCCAGTACTTC,CASSLSSGGFAETQYF
TRBD2,TRBJ2-2,.,TRBV9,17,TGTGCCAGCAGCAGAGGCAGCGGGGGCCTAAACACCGGGGAGCTGTTTTTT,CASSRGSGGLNTGELFF
TRBD1,TRBJ1-2,.,TRBV28,13,TGTGCCAGCGGCGAGGACAGGGGTCATGGCTACACCTTC,CASGEDRGHGYTF
TRBD2,TRBJ2-1,.,TRBV27,15,TGTGCCAGCAGCCTCGGGACTAGCGGGAACAATGAGCAGTTCTTC,CASSLGTSGNNEQFF
.,TRBJ2-2,.,TRBV27,12,TGTGCCAGCACCTCGGGTCCCGGGGAGCTGTTTTTT,CASTSGPGELFF
TRBD2,TRBJ2-3,.,TRBV2,14,TGTGCCAGCAGCCAGGGACTAAGCACAGATACGCAGTATTTT,CASSQGLSTDTQYF
TRBD1,TRBJ2-3,.,TRBV28,14,TGTGCCAGCAGTGAGGGGACAGGGGGAGATACGCAGTATTTT,CASSEGTGGDTQYF
TRBD2,TRBJ2-7,.,TRBV5-4,18,TGTGCCAGCAGCTTAAGCGGACTAGCGGGGGGATCGATCTACGAGCAGTACTTC,CASSLSGLAGGSIYEQYF
.,TRBJ1-1,.,TRBV18,13,TGTGCCAGCTCCCCGGCGGTGGACACTGAAGCTTTCTTT,CASSPAVDTEAFF
.,TRBJ2-3,.,TRBV19,14,TGTGCCAGTAGTATAGGACAGGTAGCAGATACGCAGTATTTT,CASSIGQVADTQYF
.,TRBJ1-6,.,TRBV6-5,15,TGTGCCAGCACCCACCGGACTTCCTATAATTCACCCCTCCACTTT,CASTHRTSYNSPLHF
TRBD2,TRBJ2-3,.,TRBV11-2,16,TGTGCCAGCAGCCTCATAGCGGGGGGAAGCACAGATACGCAGTATTTT,CASSLIAGGSTDTQYF
TRBD1,TRBJ2-3,.,TRBV9,16,TGTGCCAGCAGCCAGACTGGGACAGGGGGGTCAGATACGCAGTATTTT,CASSQTGTGGSDTQYF
.,TRBJ2-7,many,TRBV5-6,14,TGTGCCAGCAGCTTGACAGGGAGCTCCTACGAGCAGTACTTC,CASSLTGSSYEQYF
TRBD2,TRBJ2-2,.,TRBV6-5,16,TGTGCCAGCAGTTGGACCGCGGGGGGCTGGGCCGGGGAGCTGTTTTTT,CASSWTAGGWAGELFF
TRBD1,TRBJ2-7,once,TRBV9,14,TGTGCCAGCAGCGCGGACAGGGACCTCTACGAGCAGTACTTC,CASSADRDLYEQYF
TRBD2,TRBJ2-3,.,TRBV29-1,16,TGCAGCGTTGAAGGGACTAGCGGGGCCCGCACAGATACGCAGTATTTT,CSVEGTSGARTDTQYF
TRBD1,TRBJ1-1,once,TRBV5-1,14,TGCGCCAGCAGGGAGACAGGGTGGTATACTGAAGCTTTCTTT,CASRETGWYTEAFF
TRBD2,TRBJ2-3,.,TRBV19,18,TGTGCCAGTAGTATGGGGCGGACTAGCGGGGAAATCACAGATACGCAGTATTTT,CASSMGRTSGEITDTQYF
.,TRBJ2-5,.,TRBV5-1,13,TGCGCCAGCAGCCGCGACTGGGTTGAGACCCAGTACTTC,CASSRDWVETQYF
.,TRBJ1-4,.,TRBV5-1,15,TGCGCCAGCAGCTTCGGCGGATCAGCTAATGAAAAACTGTTTTTT,CASSFGGSANEKLFF
.,TRBJ2-1,.,TRBV6-6,15,TGTGCCAGCACAGGGTGGCAGGGTGGGAACAATGAGCAGTTCTTC,CASTGWQGGNNEQFF
.,TRBJ2-7,.,TRBV18,15,TGTGCCAGCTCACCACCAGGGGGGGTGGGCTACGAGCAGTACTTC,CASSPPGGVGYEQYF
.,TRBJ1-1,.,TRBV18,14,TGTGCCAGCTCACCTGACAGGACTAACACTGAAGCTTTCTTT,CASSPDRTNTEAFF
TRBD2,TRBJ2-5,.,TRBV15,13,TGTGCCACCGCGCGGGGGGGCCTAGAGACCCAGTACTTC,CATARGGLETQYF
.,TRBJ1-5,.,TRBV4-1,17,TGCGCCAGCAGCCAAGTGCCAGGGGAGGGAAGCAATCAGCCCCAGCATTTT,CASSQVPGEGSNQPQHF
TRBD1,TRBJ2-4,.,TRBV18,16,TGTGCCAGCTCACCTAAGGGACAGGGATCCAAAAACATTCAGTACTTC,CASSPKGQGSKNIQYF